This entry describes one T cell receptor beta chain. Germline V gives CDR1 GTSNPN, CDR2 SVGIG (reference sequence). V was trimmed by 0 bases and J by 8 bases, leaving 11 bases between them. This CDR3 has 13 amino acids. This sample was included in a study of graft-versus-host responses after intestinal transplantation. Repertoires were generated with immunoSEQ multiplex PCR, while TCRdb's copy carries only in-frame clones and drops some. The table records 33,000 or so clones, about 93% of them present only once. The clonotype was recovered from a human patient who received an intestinal transplant, so some T cells may come from the graft donor. The source was PBMCs, collected 16 days after intestinal transplant. V usage is TRBV30 and J usage is TRBJ2-1; no clear D. Here the CDR3 reads CAWSVMAGYEQFF. The CDR3 region has the DNA TGTGCCTGGAGTGTAATGGCCGGTTATGAGCAGTTCTTC.